Given below is one TCR beta chain in context. The sample comes from a study of blood T cell repertoires in COVID-19. The germline gives CDR1 SEHNR, CDR2 FQNEAQ (reference sequence). V lost 1 base to trimming and J lost 4 bases; unmatched junction nucleotides: 9. The CDR3 runs to 17 residues. In the authors' workflow: Using reference gene primer amplification, nucleated cell counts were estimated. The protocol was immunoSEQ multiplex PCR, while the TCRdb copy is restricted to in-frame clones and leaves out a portion. Clonal size and the V and J genes are those of that table, whereas D and trimming came from the DNA. There are some 130,000 clones in the sample; around 89% occur only once, and about a tenth lies in the top ten.

The chain combines TRBV7-9 with TRBJ2-1; 8 positions match TRBD2. The sequence came from a man aged 50 or older with acute or convalescent COVID-19. The sample comprised peripheral blood. The CDR3 DNA follows: TGTGCCAGCAGCTTAGGCGGAGCGACTAGCGAGTACAATGAGCAGTTCTTC. The encoded protein is CASSLGGATSEYNEQFF. The variable domain in full, with the rest retrieved from reference TRBV7-9 and TRBJ2-1, is DTGVSQNPRHKITKRGQNVTFRCDPISEHNRLYWYRQTLGQGPEFLTYFQNEAQLEKSRLLSDRFSAERPKGSFSTLEIQRTEQGDSAMYLCASSLGGATSEYNEQFFGPGTRLTVL.